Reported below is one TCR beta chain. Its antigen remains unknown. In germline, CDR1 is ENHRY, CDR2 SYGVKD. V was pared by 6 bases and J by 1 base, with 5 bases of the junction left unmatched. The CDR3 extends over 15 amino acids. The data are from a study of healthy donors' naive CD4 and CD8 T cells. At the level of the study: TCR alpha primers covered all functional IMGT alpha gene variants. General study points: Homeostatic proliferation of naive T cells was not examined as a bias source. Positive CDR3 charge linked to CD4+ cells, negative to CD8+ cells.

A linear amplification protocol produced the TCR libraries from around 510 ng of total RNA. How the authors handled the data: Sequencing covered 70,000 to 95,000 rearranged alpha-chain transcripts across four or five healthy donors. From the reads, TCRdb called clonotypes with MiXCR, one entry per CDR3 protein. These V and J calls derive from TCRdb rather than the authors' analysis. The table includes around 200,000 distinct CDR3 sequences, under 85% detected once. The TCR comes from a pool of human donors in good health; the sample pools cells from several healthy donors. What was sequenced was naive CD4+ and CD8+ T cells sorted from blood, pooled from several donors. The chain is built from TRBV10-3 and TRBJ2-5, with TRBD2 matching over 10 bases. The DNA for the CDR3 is TGTGCCATCAGACCCGGACTAGCGGTCCAAGAGACCCAGTACTTC. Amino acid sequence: CAIRPGLAVQETQYF.